The next 5 T cell receptor beta chains were all read from a single sample in a study of T cells in Graves' hyperthyroidism and ophthalmopathy. Amplified TCR beta CDR3 regions came from RNA transcripts. The HTBI primer set served for first-round RT-PCR of the TCR CDR3. From the multiplex PCR reads, TCRdb called clonotypes with MiXCR, one entry per CDR3 protein. The top ten hold roughly 6.9% of the sample, which has 450,000 to 650,000 distinct CDR3 sequences, 14% seen once. Sequenced input: blood. Receptor source: a woman between 18 and 29 years old with Graves' ophthalmopathy.

This chain connects TRBV19 to TRBJ1-3; a possible D gene is TRBD1 (6 bases). There are 15 residues in the CDR3. Trimming left V 6 bases short and J 3 bases short, with 15 bases between. Germline CDR1 reads LNHDA; CDR2 reads SQIVND (reference sequence). The CDR3 spells CASSFGGHIGNTIYF. The CDR3 coding sequence is TGTGCCAGTAGCTTCGGGGGACATATTGGAAACACCATATATTTT.

The rearrangement uses TRBV20-1 and TRBJ2-7, with 9 bases fitting TRBD2. This CDR3 contains 18 residues. CDR1 is DFQATT and CDR2 is SNEGSKA in the germline V gene (reference sequence). V shed 6 bases, J shed 3 bases, and the junction held 21 bases outside the gene matches. CDR3 residues: CSALKDRWSSGTYYEQYF. CDR3 in DNA: TGCAGTGCCCTCAAAGATAGGTGGTCTAGCGGGACCTACTACGAGCAGTACTTC.

This clonotype was observed at least ten times. The chain joins TRBV28 to TRBJ2-3, with 8 bases aligning to TRBD2. The CDR3 length is 15 residues. Per germline, CDR1 MDHEN and CDR2 SYDVKM. With V trimmed by 6 bases and J by 5 bases, 10 bases remained unmatched. The CDR3, as DNA: TGTGCCAGCAGCCAGGTAGCGGGGCCCGGAGATACGCAGTATTTT. Translation: CASSQVAGPGDTQYF. Full variable domain (outside the CDR3, taken from reference TRBV28 and TRBJ2-3): DVKVTQSSRYLVKRTGEKVFLECVQDMDHENMFWYRQDPGLGLRLIYFSYDVKMKEKGDIPEGYSVSREKKERFSLILESASTNQTSMYLCASSQVAGPGDTQYFGPGTRLTVL.

There are many counts of this clonotype. This chain joins TRBV11-2 and TRBJ2-3, with unresolved D. In germline, CDR1 is SGHAT, CDR2 FQNNGV. With 4 bases removed from V and 4 bases from J, the gap between germline ends came to 21 bases. This CDR3 has 17 residues. The CDR3 is CASSSLSIPVPADTQYF. The CDR3 nucleotides read TGTGCCAGCAGCTCGCTCTCAATCCCCGTGCCCGCAGATACGCAGTATTTT.

This clonotype occurred many times. The chain joins TRBV2 to TRBJ2-2; D possibly matches TRBD1 or TRBD2 (5 bases each). The V and J ends lost 4 bases and 3 bases respectively, with 15 bases between them. Germline V gene sequence: CDR1 SNHLY, CDR2 FYNNEI. The CDR3 is made up of 16 amino acids. The CDR3 sequence: CASSVNGATDTGELFF. Written as DNA, the CDR3 is TGTGCCAGCAGTGTAAACGGGGCTACCGACACCGGGGAGCTGTTTTTT.